The T cell receptor (beta chain) under discussion was sequenced for a study of cytomegalovirus exposure and HLA in healthy donors. As for this clone: Its matching antigen is unknown.

This cohort consisted of healthy bone marrow donors. The length of the CDR3 is 14 residues. V shed 5 bases and J 4 bases; nucleotides not matched to a gene: 7. Germline V gene sequence: CDR1 MNHEY, CDR2 SMNVEV (reference sequence). Primers for the PCR totalled 60 Vbeta and 13 Jbeta. Data came from immunoSEQ multiplex PCR; TCRdb stores just in-frame clones and leaves some out. The sample lists 75,000 to 95,000 clones; 84% were seen once. Study observations and caveats: In the analysis, some V segments, TRBV6-2 and TRBV6-3 included, were excluded as indistinguishable. The investigators catalogued 180 or so TCR beta chains as cytomegalovirus-associated. With later analysis, a missense DCLRE1C variant became linked to TCR beta V- and J-gene trimming.

The chain joins TRBV27 to TRBJ2-7; TRBD2 aligns across 8 bases. This clonotype originated in a woman between 18 and 29 years old in good health and CMV-seropositive. The sample consisted of PBMCs. CDR3 DNA sequence: TGTGCCAGCAGTCAGAGCGGGAGTCGATACGAGCAGTACTTC. This translates into CASSQSGSRYEQYF.